This entry lists 30 T cell receptor beta chains sequenced from one sample in a study of PD-L1 blockade in urothelial cancer. Time point indicated: peripheral blood 6 weeks after treatment start. Profiling relied on immunoSEQ multiplex PCR, and the TCRdb table lists in-frame clones only, not all of them. This sample yields about 120,000 clones, of which more than 70% are seen a single time; 2.4% belongs to the top ten. The sequences come from PBMCs, collected around atezolizumab (anti-PD-L1) treatment. Receptors originate from a man aged 45-60 years with urothelial cancer.

This chain connects TRBV28 to TRBJ2-3; 9 bases match TRBD1. The germline V gene has CDR1 MDHEN and CDR2 SYDVKM. The CDR3 sequence is 16 residues long. V was clipped by 4 bases and J by 0 bases; unmatched bases: 5. This CDR3 reads CASSYGTGMSTDTQYF. The CDR3 nucleotides are TGTGCCAGCAGTTACGGGACAGGGATGAGCACAGATACGCAGTATTTT.

The gene calls are TRBV18 and TRBJ1-2, with D perhaps TRBD1 (6 bases). Germline values: CDR1 KGHSH, CDR2 LQKENI. V dropped 6 bases and J dropped 6 bases, with 11 bases sitting between them. The CDR3 covers 12 residues. CDR3 residues: CASSRTEDGYTF. In DNA form, the CDR3 reads TGTGCCAGCTCGCGGACAGAGGATGGCTACACCTTC.

The gene calls are TRBV7-9 and TRBJ1-2; TRBD1 matches at 10 bases. V lost 4 bases and J lost 5; bases outside the gene matches: 10. CDR1 is SEHNR and CDR2 is FQNEAQ in the germline V gene (reference sequence). There are 16 residues in the CDR3. The CDR3 sequence is CASSSPATGGGYGYTF. CDR3 bases: TGTGCCAGCAGCTCACCAGCGACAGGGGGCGGATATGGCTACACCTTC.

This clone showed up just once. The rearrangement uses TRBV30 and TRBJ2-1, with TRBD2 as a possible D gene (6 bases). The germline V and J ends were trimmed by 4 bases and 4 bases, with 17 bases remaining between them. This CDR3 has 15 residues. Germline values: CDR1 GTSNPN, CDR2 SVGIG (reference sequence). The CDR3 DNA is TGTGCCTGGAATCAGGAGGGACGGATTTACAATGAGCAGTTCTTC. It specifies CAWNQEGRIYNEQFF.

V and J are TRBV2 and TRBJ1-5; D might be TRBD1 (6 bases). V was pared by 6 bases and J by 6 bases, with 12 bases between. Germline V gives CDR1 SNHLY, CDR2 FYNNEI. The CDR3 runs to 13 residues. CDR3 amino acids: CASRGEGGQPQHF. CDR3 DNA sequence: TGTGCCAGCAGGGGGGAGGGGGGTCAGCCCCAGCATTTT. Supplemented by reference TRBV2 and TRBJ1-5, the full variable domain reads EPEVTQTPSHQVTQMGQEVILRCVPISNHLYFYWYRQILGQKVEFLVSFYNNEISEKSEIFDDQFSVERPDGSNFTLKIRSTKLEDSAMYFCASRGEGGQPQHFGDGTRLSIL.

V is TRBV7-2 and J is TRBJ1-2, with 8 bases lining up with TRBD1. Germline lookup yields CDR1 SGHTA and CDR2 FQGNSA. J was trimmed by 2 bases and V by 1 base; bases with no gene match: 9. This CDR3 spans 17 amino acids. CDR3 in DNA: TGTGCCAGCAGCTTAGGACAGGGGCGGTTTGCAAACTATGGCTACACCTTC. This sequence encodes CASSLGQGRFANYGYTF.

The J gene is TRBJ2-1, the V gene TRBV4-2, with TRBD2 identical over 9 bases. With V trimmed by 4 bases and J by 0 bases, 16 bases remained unmatched. This CDR3 contains 20 residues. Germline V gene sequence: CDR1 LGHNA, CDR2 YNFKEQ. The CDR3 bases are TGTGCCAGCAGCCCCGACGCGACTAGCGGATGGGAGAGCTCCTACAATGAGCAGTTCTTC. This translates into CASSPDATSGWESSYNEQFF.

The J gene is TRBJ1-2, the V gene TRBV19; 9 bases are a match to TRBD1. V gave up 7 bases and J gave up 7 bases; unmatched junction bases: 13. CDR1 is LNHDA, CDR2 SQIVND, per germline (reference sequence). This CDR3 region has 15 residues. The CDR3 protein is CASTPAGQGMIGYTF. The CDR3 nucleotides read TGTGCCAGTACCCCAGCGGGACAGGGCATGATTGGCTACACCTTC.

This chain connects TRBV10-3 to TRBJ2-7; 9 nucleotides match TRBD2. Per germline, CDR1 ENHRY and CDR2 SYGVKD. The CDR3 contains 17 residues. Unmatched junction bases numbered 8, after V lost 0 bases and J lost 2 bases. CDR3 residues: CAISESKGGRGTYEQYF. For the CDR3, the DNA is TGTGCCATCAGTGAGTCGAAGGGCGGGAGGGGGACCTACGAGCAGTACTTC.

V and J are TRBV7-9 and TRBJ2-2; 14 bases agree with TRBD2. CDR3 length: 19 residues. J gave up 4 bases and V 5 bases, and 12 bases lay outside the gene matches. Looked up from germline, CDR1 is SEHNR and CDR2 is FQNEAQ (reference sequence). CDR3 coding DNA: TGTGCCAGCAGCACCCTGTCCGGGACTAGCGGGAGTAGCACCGGGGAGCTGTTTTTT. It specifies CASSTLSGTSGSSTGELFF. Full variable domain (rest looked up from reference TRBV7-9 and TRBJ2-2): DTGVSQNPRHKITKRGQNVTFRCDPISEHNRLYWYRQTLGQGPEFLTYFQNEAQLEKSRLLSDRFSAERPKGSFSTLEIQRTEQGDSAMYLCASSTLSGTSGSSTGELFFGEGSRLTVL.

The gene calls are TRBV25-1 and TRBJ2-7, with TRBD1 as a possible D gene (6 bases). CDR1 MGHDK and CDR2 SYGVNS come from the germline V gene. V gave up 4 bases and J gave up 6 bases, with 13 bases separating them. This CDR3 contains 13 residues. CDR3 in DNA: TGTGCCAGCAGTGTAGGCGCAGGGGTCGAGCAGTACTTC. It codes for CASSVGAGVEQYF.

This sequence joins TRBV11-2 and TRBJ2-1; 9 bases are a match to TRBD1. V lost 8 bases to trimming and J lost 5 bases; unmatched junction nucleotides: 4. Germline V gene sequence: CDR1 SGHAT, CDR2 FQNNGV. This CDR3 has 13 amino acids. The CDR3 nucleotides are TGTGCCAGCGGATGGACAGGGGACAATGAGCAGTTCTTC. It is translated as CASGWTGDNEQFF.

The gene calls are TRBV11-2 and TRBJ2-5, with D unresolved. In germline, CDR1 is SGHAT, CDR2 FQNNGV. The CDR3 extends over 13 amino acids. V was cut by 2 bases and J by 1 base, with 5 bases left in between. The DNA for the CDR3 is TGTGCCAGCAGCTTATACACCCAAGAGACCCAGTACTTC. Translation: CASSLYTQETQYF.

The V gene is TRBV28, the J gene TRBJ1-2, with 7 positions matching TRBD1. The CDR3 runs 15 residues. CDR1 is MDHEN and CDR2 is SYDVKM in the germline V gene. The ends lost 1 base at V and 4 bases at J; junction bases unmatched: 6. CDR3 in DNA: TGTGCCAGCAGTTTATCACCGGGACAGACCTATGGCTACACCTTC. Protein product: CASSLSPGQTYGYTF.

V and J are TRBV7-2 and TRBJ2-1, with 7 bases that match TRBD2. After removal of 2 bases from V and 13 bases from J, the junction contained 8 bases not matched to a gene. Germline CDR1 is SGHTA and CDR2 is FQGNSA. This CDR3 has 13 residues. The CDR3 loop reads CASSLRQRGIQFF. In nucleotides, the CDR3 is TGTGCCAGCAGCTTACGGCAGCGGGGTATTCAGTTCTTC.

J is TRBJ2-7 and V is TRBV7-9, with 8 nucleotides matching TRBD1. The germline gives CDR1 SEHNR, CDR2 FQNEAQ (reference sequence). The CDR3 runs 13 residues. The ends lost 5 bases at V and 6 bases at J; junction bases unmatched: 6. The CDR3 sequence: CASSLQGAGEQYF. CDR3 DNA: TGTGCCAGCAGCCTCCAGGGGGCGGGCGAGCAGTACTTC. The variable domain in full, completed from reference TRBV7-9 and TRBJ2-7, reads DTGVSQNPRHKITKRGQNVTFRCDPISEHNRLYWYRQTLGQGPEFLTYFQNEAQLEKSRLLSDRFSAERPKGSFSTLEIQRTEQGDSAMYLCASSLQGAGEQYFGPGTRLTVT.

The rearrangement joins TRBV19 to TRBJ1-3; a possible D gene is TRBD1 (6 bases). CDR3 size: 15 residues. Per germline, CDR1 LNHDA and CDR2 SQIVND (reference sequence). V lost 9 bases to trimming and J lost 4 bases, with 19 bases between them. The DNA for the CDR3 is TGTGCCAGCGACAGGCGATCGTTGATCGGAAACACCATATATTTT. Protein product: CASDRRSLIGNTIYF.

The gene calls are TRBV7-2 and TRBJ2-2; D ambiguous. The CDR3 spans 12 residues. Germline V lookup: CDR1 SGHTA, CDR2 FQGNSA. V was clipped by 5 bases and J by 3 bases, with 4 bases between them. The CDR3: CASSPDTGELFF. The CDR3, as DNA: TGTGCCAGCAGCCCGGACACCGGGGAGCTGTTTTTT.

The chain carries TRBV5-1 and TRBJ1-4; 7 positions match TRBD1. Germline V gene data show CDR1 as SGHRS and CDR2 as YFSETQ. Trimming removed 5 bases from V and 3 bases from J; junction bases left unmatched: 16. The CDR3 sequence is 18 residues long. In DNA form, the CDR3 reads TGCGCCAGCAGGGCTGGACAGGCCCCAGCCTTGGCTAATGAAAAACTGTTTTTT. Amino acids: CASRAGQAPALANEKLFF.

V gene TRBV5-1 combines with J gene TRBJ1-2; D remains ambiguous. The ends were cut back, 5 bases at V and 5 bases at J, with 13 bases in the middle. The CDR3 extends over 13 amino acids. Germline CDR1 is SGHRS and CDR2 is YFSETQ. The CDR3 here is CASSASPEYGYTF. As DNA, the CDR3 is TGCGCCAGCAGTGCCTCGCCTGAGTATGGCTACACCTTC. Drawing the rest from reference TRBV5-1 and TRBJ1-2, the complete variable domain is KAGVTQTPRYLIKTRGQQVTLSCSPISGHRSVSWYQQTPGQGLQFLFEYFSETQRNKGNFPGRFSGRQFSNSRSEMNVSTLELGDSALYLCASSASPEYGYTFGSGTRLTVV.

Only a few counts were recorded for this clone. This rearrangement joins TRBV7-2 to TRBJ2-3, with 9 positions matching TRBD2. The germline CDR1 and CDR2 sequences are SGHTA and FQGNSA. V lost 5 bases and J lost 1; bases outside the gene matches: 4. This CDR3 region has 15 residues. In nucleotides, the CDR3 is TGTGCCAGCAGCGAAATAGCGGGAGGCACAGATACGCAGTATTTT. This translates into CASSEIAGGTDTQYF.

The chain links TRBV5-6 to TRBJ2-1; TRBD2 is a possible D gene (5 bases). CDR1 SGHDT and CDR2 YYEEEE come from the germline V gene. CDR3 length equals 16 residues. Trimming took off 3 bases at V and 4 bases at J, with 17 bases between the two ends. The CDR3, as DNA: TGTGCCAGCAGCTCGATTCTAAATCGGGAATACAATGAGCAGTTCTTC. Translated, it gives CASSSILNREYNEQFF.

This clone was seen ten or more times. The chain links TRBV6-1 to TRBJ1-5; TRBD1 is a possible D gene (5 bases). This CDR3 comprises 16 residues. Trimming left V 2 bases short and J 0 bases short, with 11 bases between. The germline CDR1 and CDR2 sequences are MNHNS and SASEGT. DNA of the CDR3: TGTGCCAGCAGTGAAAGACAGTTCTTTAGCAATCAGCCCCAGCATTTT. Its protein product is CASSERQFFSNQPQHF.

The rearrangement links TRBV12-5 to TRBJ1-1; D possibly corresponds to TRBD1 (5 bases). The CDR3 length is 12 residues. Per the germline V gene, CDR1 is LGHNT and CDR2 is FRNRAP. Trimming took off 5 bases at V and 3 bases at J, with 7 bases between the two ends. Written as DNA, the CDR3 is TGTGCTAGTGGTGTAGGGGACACTGAAGCTTTCTTT. The encoded protein is CASGVGDTEAFF. Full variable domain (missing parts from reference TRBV12-5 and TRBJ1-1): DARVTQTPRHKVTEMGQEVTMRCQPILGHNTVFWYRQTMMQGLELLAYFRNRAPLDDSGMPKDRFSAEMPDATLATLKIQPSEPRDSAVYFCASGVGDTEAFFGQGTRLTVV.

This chain links TRBV7-8 with TRBJ2-1; 9 bases align to TRBD1. The CDR3 covers 16 residues. V gave up 0 bases and J gave up 3 bases; unmatched junction bases: 3. CDR1 SGHVS and CDR2 FQNEAQ come from the germline V gene. For the CDR3, the DNA is TGTGCCAGCAGCTTAGCGTACAGGGGGCTCTACAATGAGCAGTTCTTC. Its protein is CASSLAYRGLYNEQFF.

J is TRBJ2-7 and V is TRBV7-2; TRBD1 matches at 10 bases. V lost 6 bases, J lost 6 bases, and 11 bases stayed unmatched. CDR3 length: 15 amino acids. CDR1 and CDR2 (germline): SGHTA, FQGNSA. In nucleotides, the CDR3 is TGTGCCAGCAGGCAAGCCGGGACAGGGGTGTTCGAGCAGTACTTC. This translates into CASRQAGTGVFEQYF.

V gene TRBV5-1 combines with J gene TRBJ1-1; TRBD1 matches 9 bases. V shed 3 bases and J 3 bases; nucleotides not matched to a gene: 0. CDR3 length: 13 residues. Germline CDR1 and CDR2: SGHRS and YFSETQ. The CDR3 reads CASSWTGDTEAFF. CDR3 DNA sequence: TGCGCCAGCAGCTGGACAGGGGACACTGAAGCTTTCTTT.

Notes on this clone: An end of the junction does not agree with germline; a read error may underlie this. The V call is TRBV7-7, the J call TRBJ1-1, with unresolved D. Germline CDR1 reads SSHAT; CDR2 reads FNYEAQ (reference sequence). The length of the CDR3 is 15 residues. CDR3 coding DNA: TGTGCTAGCAGCTTCCTTGTCGGGGAAAGCACTGAAGCTTTCTTT. It specifies CASSFLVGESTEAFF.

This rearrangement joins TRBV6-1 to TRBJ1-5; D ambiguous. Germline assignment: CDR1 MNHNS and CDR2 SASEGT. This CDR3 is 13 amino acids long. Trimming pared 3 bases from V and 10 bases from J, leaving 13 bases between. CDR3 region: CASSEVPSGPQHF. In nucleotides, the CDR3 is TGTGCCAGCAGTGAGGTCCCATCGGGACCCCAGCATTTT.

The gene calls are TRBV7-3 and TRBJ1-2; D uncertain. This CDR3 comprises 14 residues. From germline, CDR1 is SGHTA and CDR2 FQGTGA. V lost 5 bases to trimming and J lost 7 bases, with 17 bases between them. This chain's CDR3 is CASSPAAKGGGYTF. The CDR3 DNA sequence: TGTGCCAGCAGCCCGGCTGCCAAAGGAGGTGGCTACACCTTC.